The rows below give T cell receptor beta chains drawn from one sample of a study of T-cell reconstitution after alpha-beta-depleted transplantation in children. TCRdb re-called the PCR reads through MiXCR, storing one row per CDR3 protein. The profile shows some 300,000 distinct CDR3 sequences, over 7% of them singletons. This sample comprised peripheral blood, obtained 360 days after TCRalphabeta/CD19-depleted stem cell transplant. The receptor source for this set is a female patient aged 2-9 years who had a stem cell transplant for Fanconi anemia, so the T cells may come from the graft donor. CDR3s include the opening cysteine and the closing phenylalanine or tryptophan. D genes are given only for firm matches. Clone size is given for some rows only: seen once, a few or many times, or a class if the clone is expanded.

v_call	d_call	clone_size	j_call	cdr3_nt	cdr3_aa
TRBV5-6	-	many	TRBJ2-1	TGTGCCAGCAGCGGAGGGGGATTTGTGGGAGGTGGCTACAATGAGCAGTTCTTC	CASSGGGFVGGGYNEQFF
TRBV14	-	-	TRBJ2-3	TGTGCCAGCAGCCAAGTCCGGGGACCGCAGTATTTT	CASSQVRGPQYF
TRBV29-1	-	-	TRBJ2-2	TGCAGCGCGTCCTGGACAGCGAACACCGGGGAGCTGTTTTTT	CSASWTANTGELFF
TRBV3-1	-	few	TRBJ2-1	TGTGCCAGCAGCCAACCTCGTAGCAGGTCCCGGAATGAGCAGTTCTTC	CASSQPRSRSRNEQFF
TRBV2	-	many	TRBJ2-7	TGTGCCAGCACCATTTATCCCTACGAGCAGTACTTC	CASTIYPYEQYF
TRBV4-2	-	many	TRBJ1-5	TGTGCCAGCAGCCAAGATGGCAGGACCAATCAGCCCCAGCATTTT	CASSQDGRTNQPQHF
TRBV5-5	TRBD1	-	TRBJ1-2	TGTGCCAGCAGCTTGCCCGGGACAGTCTATGGCTACACCTTC	CASSLPGTVYGYTF
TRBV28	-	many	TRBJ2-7	TGTGCCAGCCGGCGGACGGCCCCCTACGAGCAGTACTTC	CASRRTAPYEQYF
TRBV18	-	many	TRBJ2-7	TGTGCCAGCTCACTAAAGTACGAGCAGTACTTC	CASSLKYEQYF
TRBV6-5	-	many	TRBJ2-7	TGTGCCAGCAGTTACTCGTATGACCGCACCTACGAGCAGTACTTC	CASSYSYDRTYEQYF
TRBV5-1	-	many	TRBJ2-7	TGCGCCAGCAGCGGAGGGTCGACAGGATTCTACGAGCAGTACTTC	CASSGGSTGFYEQYF
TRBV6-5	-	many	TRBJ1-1	TGTGCCAGCAGTTACTCCTCAGGGGCCTCTGAAGCTTTCTTT	CASSYSSGASEAFF
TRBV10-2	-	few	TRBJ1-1	TGCGCCACCCGGTCAGGGGTATTAGGAGACACTGAAGCTTTCTTT	CATRSGVLGDTEAFF
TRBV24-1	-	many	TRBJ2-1	TGTGCCACCAGTGCCTTCCTGTCCGGCAGGAATGAGCAGTTCTTC	CATSAFLSGRNEQFF
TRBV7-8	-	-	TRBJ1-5	TGTGCCAGCAGCCTCGGGGGACCCTCGAATCAGCCCCAGCATTTT	CASSLGGPSNQPQHF
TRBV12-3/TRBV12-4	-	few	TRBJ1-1	TGTGCCAGCAGCCTGATCATAACGGGCACTGAAGCTTTCTTT	CASSLIITGTEAFF
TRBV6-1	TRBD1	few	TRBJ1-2	TGTGCCAGCAGTCCCGGACAGGGGGCAATAGGATATGGCTACACCTTC	CASSPGQGAIGYGYTF
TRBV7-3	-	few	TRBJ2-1	TGTGCCAGCAGCTTAATCGGTGGGCCTGAGCAGTTCTTC	CASSLIGGPEQFF
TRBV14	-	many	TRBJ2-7	TGTGCCAGCAGCCAAGTAATCTACAGCTACGAGCAGTACTTC	CASSQVIYSYEQYF
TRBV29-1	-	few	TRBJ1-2	TGCAGCGCTGGGACCTCCCGGGGCTACACCTTC	CSAGTSRGYTF
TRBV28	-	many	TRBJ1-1	TGTGCCAGCAGTTCGACGACAGAAGAAGCTTTCTTT	CASSSTTEEAFF
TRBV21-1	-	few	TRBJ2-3	TGTGCCAGCAGCCTCTCCCCCCGACAGGGGTGGGGTACATGCACAGATACGCAGTATTTT	CASSLSPRQGWGTCTDTQYF
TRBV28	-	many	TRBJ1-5	TGTGCCAGCAGTTTAAGGTTCAGGCGCGATCAGCCCCAGCATTTT	CASSLRFRRDQPQHF
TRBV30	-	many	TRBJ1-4	TGTGCCAGTACGCAGGGTGCAACTAATGAAAAACTGTTTTTT	CASTQGATNEKLFF
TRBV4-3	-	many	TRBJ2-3	TGCGCCAGCAGCCTCTATACTCGCTCGGATACGCAGTATTTT	CASSLYTRSDTQYF
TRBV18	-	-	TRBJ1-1	TGTGCCAGCTCACCACAGATACAGGGAGTGAACACTGAAGCTTTCTTT	CASSPQIQGVNTEAFF
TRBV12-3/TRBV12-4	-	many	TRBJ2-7	TGTGCCAGCAGAACCGGGAACTTATACGAGCAGTACTTC	CASRTGNLYEQYF
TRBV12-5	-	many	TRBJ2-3	TGTGCTAGTGGTTTGGCCCACTCTGGACACCCCACAGATACGCAGTATTTT	CASGLAHSGHPTDTQYF